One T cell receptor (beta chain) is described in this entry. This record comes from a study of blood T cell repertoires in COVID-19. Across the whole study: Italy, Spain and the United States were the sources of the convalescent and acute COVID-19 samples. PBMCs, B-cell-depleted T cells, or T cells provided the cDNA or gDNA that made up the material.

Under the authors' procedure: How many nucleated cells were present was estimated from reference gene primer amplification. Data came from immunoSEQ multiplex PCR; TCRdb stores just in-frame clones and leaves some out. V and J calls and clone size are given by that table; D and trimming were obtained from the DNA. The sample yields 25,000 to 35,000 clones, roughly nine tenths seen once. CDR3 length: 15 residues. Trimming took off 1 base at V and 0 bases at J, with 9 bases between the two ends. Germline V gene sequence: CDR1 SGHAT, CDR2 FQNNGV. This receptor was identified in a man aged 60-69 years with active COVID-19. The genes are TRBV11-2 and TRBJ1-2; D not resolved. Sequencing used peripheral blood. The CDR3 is CASSLGGSSNYGYTF. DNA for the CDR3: TGTGCCAGCAGCTTAGGAGGTAGTTCTAACTATGGCTACACCTTC.